This T cell receptor (beta chain) was found in a study of cytotoxic CD8 clonotypes in ibrutinib-treated CLL. Points from the study as a whole: Baseline clonality, higher than in age-matched healthy donors, tracked circulating CD8+ T-cell counts.

On this clone: What it binds is not known.

Data came from immunoSEQ multiplex PCR; TCRdb stores just in-frame clones and leaves some out. The repertoire holds about 310,000 clones, with 70% to 80% as singletons. CDR1 is SGHAT and CDR2 is FQNNGV in the germline V gene. V lost 3 bases to trimming and J lost 5 bases, with 13 bases between them. The CDR3 contains 15 residues. V gene TRBV11-2 combines with J gene TRBJ1-4; D might be TRBD1 (5 bases). The receptor was derived from a human donor with chronic lymphocytic leukemia. The sequenced sample was PBMCs, obtained before ibrutinib treatment. CDR3 in DNA: TGTGCCAGCAGCTTCGCGGGGCAGGAGAATGAAAAACTGTTTTTT. Translated: CASSFAGQENEKLFF.